Presented here are 18 T cell receptor beta chains from one specimen sequenced in a study of cytomegalovirus exposure and HLA in healthy donors. In the PCR, 60 Vbeta and 13 Jbeta primers were used. The protocol was immunoSEQ multiplex PCR, while the TCRdb copy is restricted to in-frame clones and leaves out a portion. The sample has 150,000 to 200,000 clones; around 83% are singletons. What was sequenced was PBMCs. These receptors came from a girl aged 2-10 years in good health and CMV-seropositive.

This clone was seen once. This specimen includes other DNA sequences encoding the same CDR3. DNA for the CDR3: TGTGCCTGGAGTGGGGGAGGGACTGAAGCTTTCTTT. It specifies CAWSGGGTEAFF. The chain uses TRBV30 and TRBJ1-1; D is unresolved. The germline V gene has CDR1 GTSNPN and CDR2 SVGIG (reference sequence). Deletions cut 1 base from V and 5 bases from J, with 8 bases between. The CDR3 is 12 residues long.

This sequence joins TRBV5-1 and TRBJ2-3; D is unclear. Trimming cost V 0 bases and J 8 bases, with 16 bases left between them. The CDR3 consists of 15 residues. Germline V gene lookup returns CDR1 SGHRS and CDR2 YFSETQ. The DNA of the CDR3 is TGCGCCAGCAGCTTGGAGCCCAGAGGCGCCGGTACGCAGTATTTT. This encodes CASSLEPRGAGTQYF.

V usage is TRBV28 and J usage is TRBJ1-1; tentatively, D is TRBD1 (5 bases). This CDR3 spans 15 amino acids. Looked up from germline, CDR1 is MDHEN and CDR2 is SYDVKM. V was clipped by 9 bases and J by 1 base, with 18 bases between them. The CDR3 here is CASQQFRQQNTEAFF. CDR3 DNA sequence: TGTGCCAGTCAACAGTTCCGACAGCAGAACACTGAAGCTTTCTTT.

This clone was recorded a few times. For the CDR3, the DNA is TGCGCCAGCAGCCAGCCTAGCGGGAGGGTTTACGAGCAGTACTTC. Its translation is CASSQPSGRVYEQYF. The chain couples TRBV4-1 to TRBJ2-7; TRBD2 agrees at 12 bases. After removal of 3 bases from V and 4 bases from J, the junction contained 4 bases not matched to a gene. The CDR3 runs to 15 residues. The germline V gene encodes CDR1 MGHRA and CDR2 YSYEKL.

The chain employs TRBV7-8 and TRBJ2-3, with 7 nucleotides matching TRBD1. The CDR3 has 14 amino acids. V lost 3 bases to trimming and J lost 3 bases; unmatched junction nucleotides: 3. Germline-derived CDR1 and CDR2 are SGHVS and FQNEAQ. The CDR3 sequence is CASSFSTGTDTQYF. Here the CDR3 DNA reads TGTGCCAGCAGCTTCTCGACAGGGACAGATACGCAGTATTTT.

The count of this clone is one. V is TRBV6-5 and J is TRBJ2-5; D possibly corresponds to TRBD1 (6 bases). TRBJ2-7 matches the DNA end more closely, so the J call is doubtful. The CDR3 runs to 14 residues. CDR1 and CDR2 from the germline V gene are MNHEY and SVGAGI. Here the CDR3 DNA reads TGTGCCAGCAGTTCTGGGGACAAGATATACGAGCAGTACTTC. Encoded protein: CASSSGDKIYEQYF.

The chain uses TRBV5-1 and TRBJ2-3; perhaps TRBD2 as D (6 bases). There are 13 residues in the CDR3. Germline V CDR1 and CDR2: SGHRS, YFSETQ. Trimming removed 5 bases from V and 1 base from J, with 8 bases in between. This chain's CDR3 is CASSWGGTDTQYF. CDR3 bases: TGCGCCAGCAGTTGGGGGGGCACAGATACGCAGTATTTT.

The rearrangement links TRBV6-5 to TRBJ2-3, with 7 nucleotides matching TRBD2. From germline, CDR1 is MNHEY and CDR2 SVGAGI. J gave up 9 bases and V 0 bases, and 3 bases lay outside the gene matches. This CDR3 region has 13 residues. The CDR3 spells CASSYSLGGTQYF. In nucleotides, the CDR3 is TGTGCCAGCAGTTACTCTCTGGGGGGGACGCAGTATTTT.

This chain links TRBV9 with TRBJ1-5; 9 bases fit TRBD1. Unmatched junction bases numbered 4, after V lost 3 bases and J lost 3 bases. There are 15 residues in the CDR3. Germline V gene sequence: CDR1 SGDLS, CDR2 YYNGEE. In nucleotides, the CDR3 is TGTGCCAGCAGCGCGGGACAGGGTTACAATCAGCCCCAGCATTTT. This translates into CASSAGQGYNQPQHF.

The CDR3 DNA reads as TGCGCCAGCAGTAGGGACAGGGGTGGAACCGGGGAGCTGTTTTTT. Amino acids: CASSRDRGGTGELFF. The chain has TRBV5-1 and TRBJ2-2, with 10 bases fitting TRBD1. The CDR3 runs 15 residues. Germline loops: CDR1 SGHRS, CDR2 YFSETQ. J was trimmed by 5 bases and V by 5 bases; bases with no gene match: 6.

This chain joins TRBV5-6 and TRBJ2-7, with 9 bases aligning to TRBD2. V trimming: 1 base; J trimming: 4 bases; junction bases outside the gene matches: 6. The CDR3 extends over 15 amino acids. Germline V gene sequence: CDR1 SGHDT, CDR2 YYEEEE. The CDR3 loop is CASSLPAGGLYEQYF. The CDR3 DNA reads TGTGCCAGCAGCTTGCCGGCGGGAGGGTTATACGAGCAGTACTTC.

This clone has just one count. The chain combines TRBV4-2 with TRBJ2-3; TRBD1 aligns across 7 bases. The trim removed 8 bases at V and 2 bases at J, leaving 7 bases unmatched. CDR3 length: 14 amino acids. CDR1 LGHNA and CDR2 YNFKEQ come from the germline V gene. CDR3 sequence reads: CASGTDTTTDTQYF. In DNA, the CDR3 is TGTGCCAGCGGGACAGATACTACCACAGATACGCAGTATTTT.

This clone has a handful of counts. The genes are TRBV4-2 and TRBJ1-1; 10 bases map to TRBD1. V was pared by 0 bases and J by 8 bases, with 9 bases of the junction left unmatched. The germline CDR1 and CDR2 sequences are LGHNA and YNFKEQ. CDR3 length equals 16 residues. CDR3 sequence: CASSQDPGTGVKEAFF. The CDR3, as DNA: TGTGCCAGCAGCCAAGATCCCGGGACAGGGGTTAAGGAAGCTTTCTTT.

This chain joins TRBV5-4 and TRBJ1-4; maybe TRBD1 (5 bases). Germline values: CDR1 SGHNT, CDR2 YYREEE (reference sequence). The CDR3 is 15 residues long. The ends were cut back, 4 bases at V and 2 bases at J, with 12 bases in the middle. CDR3 residues: CASSLRAGTNEKLFF. CDR3 DNA: TGTGCCAGCAGCCTCCGCGCAGGGACTAATGAAAAACTGTTTTTT.

The V gene is TRBV7-8, the J gene TRBJ2-1, with TRBD2 matching 7 bases. Trimming cost V 1 base and J 5 bases; bases outside gene matches: 2. The germline V gene has CDR1 SGHVS and CDR2 FQNEAQ. The CDR3 is 14 amino acids. The CDR3, as DNA: TGTGCCAGCAGCTTAGGGGCGGGAGACAATGAGCAGTTCTTC. This encodes CASSLGAGDNEQFF. Full variable domain (missing parts from reference TRBV7-8 and TRBJ2-1): GAGVSQSPRYKVAKRGQDVALRCDPISGHVSLFWYQQALGQGPEFLTYFQNEAQLDKSGLPSDRFFAERPEGSVSTLKIQRTQQEDSAVYLCASSLGAGDNEQFFGPGTRLTVL.

The V gene is TRBV2, the J gene TRBJ1-1; D not certain. Germline V gene data show CDR1 as SNHLY and CDR2 as FYNNEI. The CDR3 is made up of 13 amino acids. Between the trimmed V and J ends, which lost 4 bases and 1 base, there was a span of 7 bases. CDR3 region: CASSGEKNTEAFF. For the CDR3, the DNA is TGTGCCAGCAGTGGGGAGAAGAACACTGAAGCTTTCTTT.

This clone appeared a few times. The genes are TRBV27 and TRBJ1-1, with D hard to call. The germline V and J ends were trimmed by 6 bases and 4 bases, with 12 bases remaining between them. The CDR3 spans 13 residues. Germline V CDR1 and CDR2: MNHEY, SMNVEV (reference sequence). In nucleotides, the CDR3 is TGTGCCAGCAGCCCAGGAGGTCTCACTGAAGCTTTCTTT. It specifies CASSPGGLTEAFF.

V and J are TRBV19 and TRBJ1-5; no clear D. V dropped 4 bases and J dropped 0 bases, with 10 bases sitting between them. CDR1 is LNHDA and CDR2 is SQIVND in the germline V gene (reference sequence). This CDR3 is 15 amino acids long. CDR3 coding DNA: TGTGCCAGTAGTAGGAGGCTAGATAGCAATCAGCCCCAGCATTTT. As protein: CASSRRLDSNQPQHF.